These 13 T cell receptor beta chains were all obtained from the same sample, sequenced in a study of shared clonotypes between healthy human individuals. The data were produced by immunoSEQ multiplex PCR, yet TCRdb's version contains in-frame clones alone and is incomplete. The table shows hundreds of thousands of clones, with about 80% occurring only once. The material sequenced was PBMCs. The receptors were gathered from a woman aged 40 to 50 in good health. Some clones in this sample may be carry-over from other donors' samples.

The chain uses TRBV5-1 and TRBJ1-1; D uncertain. The ends were cut back, 4 bases at V and 4 bases at J, with 14 bases in the middle. Per germline, CDR1 SGHRS and CDR2 YFSETQ. The CDR3 consists of 14 residues. CDR3 loop: CASSPGDLTTEAFF. CDR3 coding DNA: TGCGCCAGCAGCCCCGGCGACCTAACCACTGAAGCTTTCTTT.

In the case of this clone: Other DNA sequences in this specimen translate into the identical CDR3. The CDR3: CATRWGQSSYNEQFF. Here the CDR3 DNA reads TGTGCCACTCGATGGGGACAGAGCTCCTACAATGAGCAGTTCTTC. This chain joins TRBV19 and TRBJ2-1, with 7 nucleotides matching TRBD1. The CDR3 is 15 residues long. V lost 10 bases to trimming and J lost 0 bases; unmatched junction nucleotides: 9. Germline V gene data show CDR1 as LNHDA and CDR2 as SQIVND (reference sequence).

V gene TRBV29-1 combines with J gene TRBJ2-3; 12 nucleotides align to TRBD2. CDR1 and CDR2 from the germline V gene are SQVTM and ANQGSEA. The CDR3 spans 17 residues. Trimming cost V 2 bases and J 6 bases; bases outside gene matches: 12. This CDR3 is CSVENPLAGGGADTQYF. The CDR3 DNA reads as TGCAGCGTTGAAAACCCCCTAGCGGGAGGGGGGGCGGATACGCAGTATTTT.

As concerns this clone: Its ends do not fully match the called genes, so a read error is possible. J is TRBJ2-7 and V is TRBV5-6, with D unclear. The CDR3 covers 13 residues. The V gene's germline CDR1 is SGHDT and CDR2 YYEEEE. CDR3 nucleotide sequence: TGTGCCAGCAGCTTGGGCTTCACCTACGAGCAGGACTTC. It translates to CASSLGFTYEQDF.

The CDR3 is CASTPLGLAGGQAYEQYF. CDR3 DNA sequence: TGTGCCAGCACCCCCCTGGGACTAGCGGGAGGACAGGCCTACGAGCAGTACTTC. This sequence joins TRBV28 and TRBJ2-7, with 15 bases lining up with TRBD2. The V and J ends lost 7 bases and 2 bases, in that order; junction bases with no gene match: 12. Germline CDR1 reads MDHEN; CDR2 reads SYDVKM. This CDR3 is 18 amino acids long.

J is TRBJ1-4 and V is TRBV7-2; D gene unclear. The CDR3 has 15 residues. Trimming left V 7 bases short and J 5 bases short, with 17 bases between. Germline V gives CDR1 SGHTA, CDR2 FQGNSA. For the CDR3, the DNA is TGTGCCAGCACCTTGGCGCGGGTGGAGAATGAAAAACTGTTTTTT. Encoded protein: CASTLARVENEKLFF.

The rearrangement links TRBV6-6 to TRBJ1-2, with D maybe TRBD1 (5 bases). This CDR3 spans 15 amino acids. Germline lookup yields CDR1 MNHNY and CDR2 SVGAGI (reference sequence). V was trimmed by 0 bases and J by 3 bases, leaving 11 bases between them. The CDR3: CASSYSTGGYYGYTF. In nucleotides, the CDR3 is TGTGCCAGCAGTTACTCGACGGGGGGGTACTATGGCTACACCTTC.

The gene calls are TRBV7-9 and TRBJ2-5; D remains unclear. The tail of the sequence fits TRBJ2-7 better, so the J call may be wrong. Germline V CDR1 and CDR2: SEHNR, FQNEAQ (reference sequence). CDR3 length: 13 residues. The chain's CDR3 is CASSFGVGYEQYF. The CDR3 nucleotides are TGTGCCAGCAGCTTCGGAGTAGGGTACGAGCAGTACTTC.

The chain has TRBV5-1 and TRBJ2-3; maybe TRBD2 (6 bases). The CDR3 has 14 residues. Deletions cut 4 bases from V and 5 bases from J, with 14 bases between. Germline V gene data show CDR1 as SGHRS and CDR2 as YFSETQ. The CDR3 sequence: CASSPGGEVDTQYF. CDR3 coding DNA: TGCGCCAGCAGCCCTGGAGGGGAGGTAGATACGCAGTATTTT.

The genes are TRBV6-5 and TRBJ2-3, with 8 bases that match TRBD2. Germline assignment: CDR1 MNHEY and CDR2 SVGAGI. The CDR3 runs to 15 residues. Trimming cost V 0 bases and J 5 bases; bases outside gene matches: 4. The CDR3 DNA is TGTGCCAGCAGTTACTCGCCGGGAGGGGTAGATACGCAGTATTTT. Amino acids: CASSYSPGGVDTQYF.

The chain combines TRBV28 with TRBJ2-7, with D possibly being TRBD1 (5 bases). V dropped 1 base and J dropped 2 bases, with 15 bases sitting between them. CDR1 and CDR2 (germline): MDHEN, SYDVKM. This CDR3 is 16 amino acids long. CDR3 in amino acids: CASSLLNWGSTYEQYF. DNA for the CDR3: TGTGCCAGCAGTTTATTAAATTGGGGCAGTACCTACGAGCAGTACTTC. The full variable domain, rest sourced from reference TRBV28 and TRBJ2-7, is DVKVTQSSRYLVKRTGEKVFLECVQDMDHENMFWYRQDPGLGLRLIYFSYDVKMKEKGDIPEGYSVSREKKERFSLILESASTNQTSMYLCASSLLNWGSTYEQYFGPGTRLTVT.

The chain uses TRBV20-1 and TRBJ2-1; no reliable D call. The germline V and J ends were trimmed by 5 bases and 4 bases, with 6 bases remaining between them. CDR1 is DFQATT and CDR2 is SNEGSKA in the germline V gene (reference sequence). The CDR3 totals 11 residues. CDR3 region: CSALPYNEQFF. CDR3 DNA sequence: TGCAGTGCTCTCCCATACAATGAGCAGTTCTTC.

This chain links TRBV5-4 with TRBJ2-7; 8 nucleotides agree with TRBD2. V shed 1 base and J 6 bases; nucleotides not matched to a gene: 6. Germline V gene data show CDR1 as SGHNT and CDR2 as YYREEE (reference sequence). The CDR3 extends over 14 amino acids. CDR3 region: CASSLTGGPTEQYF. The CDR3 bases are TGTGCCAGCAGCTTGACGGGAGGGCCAACCGAGCAGTACTTC.